Shown below are 21 T cell receptor beta chains from a single sample sequenced in a study of cytomegalovirus exposure and HLA in healthy donors. PCR was performed using 60 Vbeta and 13 Jbeta primers. Here immunoSEQ multiplex PCR was the method, and the copy in TCRdb shows in-frame clones only, minus some. Among roughly 110,000 clones listed, roughly 82% were seen once. The material sequenced was PBMCs. These receptors came from a man aged 50-60 years in good health and CMV-seronegative.

The rearrangement uses TRBV7-9 and TRBJ2-7, with a tentative D call TRBD2 (6 bases). The germline V gene encodes CDR1 SEHNR and CDR2 FQNEAQ (reference sequence). This CDR3 region has 15 residues. Trimming took off 4 bases at V and 3 bases at J, with 16 bases between the two ends. CDR3 sequence reads: CASSSGDAKGYEQYV. In nucleotides, the CDR3 is TGTGCCAGCAGCTCGGGGGACGCTAAGGGCTACGAGCAGTACGTC.

The chain links TRBV7-8 to TRBJ1-1; 10 nucleotides match TRBD1. V lost 5 bases to trimming and J lost 5 bases; unmatched junction nucleotides: 8. Germline V lookup: CDR1 SGHVS, CDR2 FQNEAQ. The CDR3 runs 15 residues. The CDR3 loop is CASSLIGQGGTEAFF. CDR3 sequence (DNA): TGTGCCAGCAGCCTTATCGGACAGGGGGGAACTGAAGCTTTCTTT. The full variable domain, in which reference TRBV7-8 and TRBJ1-1 provide the parts outside the CDR3, is GAGVSQSPRYKVAKRGQDVALRCDPISGHVSLFWYQQALGQGPEFLTYFQNEAQLDKSGLPSDRFFAERPEGSVSTLKIQRTQQEDSAVYLCASSLIGQGGTEAFFGQGTRLTVV.

The V call is TRBV4-2, the J call TRBJ2-6; no clear D. Deletions cut 4 bases from V and 0 bases from J, with 10 bases between. Per the germline V gene, CDR1 is LGHNA and CDR2 is YNFKEQ. CDR3 length: 16 amino acids. CDR3 in amino acids: CASSLKSNSGANVLTF. The DNA for the CDR3 is TGTGCCAGCAGCCTGAAGAGTAACTCTGGGGCCAACGTCCTGACTTTC.

The chain links TRBV7-2 to TRBJ1-1; D possibly corresponds to TRBD1 (5 bases). The CDR3 length is 13 residues. The V and J ends lost 6 bases and 14 bases respectively, with 22 bases between them. Germline loops: CDR1 SGHTA, CDR2 FQGNSA. CDR3 in amino acids: CASSRVGLAPFFF. The CDR3 nucleotides read TGTGCCAGCAGTAGGGTGGGGCTGGCCCCCTTCTTCTTT.

The chain has TRBV19 and TRBJ2-1; 11 nucleotides line up with TRBD2. Germline V gene lookup returns CDR1 LNHDA and CDR2 SQIVND (reference sequence). This CDR3 region has 15 residues. V was pared by 6 bases and J by 5 bases, with 6 bases of the junction left unmatched. In DNA form, the CDR3 reads TGTGCCAGTAGCCCCGGGACTAGCGGAGACAATGAGCAGTTCTTC. It translates to CASSPGTSGDNEQFF.

The rearrangement joins TRBV18 to TRBJ1-1; D is unclear. V lost 5 bases and J lost 3, with 10 bases in between. There are 13 residues in the CDR3. Germline loops: CDR1 KGHSH, CDR2 LQKENI. The CDR3 DNA is TGTGCCAGCTCAGCGGGGAGGTACACTGAAGCTTTCTTT. Its protein is CASSAGRYTEAFF.

This chain links TRBV5-4 with TRBJ1-4; TRBD1 is a possible D gene (6 bases). V lost 4 bases and J 4 bases, leaving 8 bases between the germline ends. CDR1 is SGHNT and CDR2 is YYREEE in the germline V gene (reference sequence). The CDR3 runs 13 residues. CDR3 DNA: TGTGCCAGCAGCCTACAGGGTAATGAAAAACTGTTTTTT. Residues: CASSLQGNEKLFF.

V usage is TRBV19 and J usage is TRBJ1-2; D is perhaps TRBD1 (6 bases). This CDR3 comprises 14 residues. Trimming removed 7 bases at V and 0 bases at J, with 12 bases between. Germline CDR1 is LNHDA and CDR2 is SQIVND (reference sequence). CDR3 protein: CASTGQISNYGYTF. The CDR3 DNA sequence: TGTGCCAGTACCGGACAGATATCTAACTATGGCTACACCTTC.

The rearrangement uses TRBV7-2 and TRBJ1-1, with TRBD1 matching 7 bases. The V gene end was trimmed by 3 bases and the J gene end by 1 base; junction bases not matched to a gene: 2. The CDR3 is 14 residues long. Germline V CDR1 and CDR2: SGHTA, FQGNSA. CDR3 sequence reads: CASSFRTGNTEAFF. The CDR3 DNA is TGTGCCAGCAGCTTCAGGACAGGGAACACTGAAGCTTTCTTT.

This chain connects TRBV20-1 to TRBJ2-7; a weak D match, TRBD1 (5 bases). Germline CDR1 DFQATT, CDR2 SNEGSKA (reference sequence). The CDR3 sequence is 11 residues long. Deletions cut 5 bases from V and 6 bases from J, with 11 bases between. CDR3 nucleotides: TGCAGTGCTCCCGACAGCTCCGAGCAGTACTTC. Translation gives CSAPDSSEQYF.

This clone was seen a single time. V gene TRBV5-1 combines with J gene TRBJ1-1; TRBD1 is a possible D gene (6 bases). V was clipped by 0 bases and J by 1 base, with 7 bases between them. CDR1 is SGHRS, CDR2 YFSETQ, per germline. The CDR3 has 14 amino acids. The DNA of the CDR3 is TGCGCCAGCAGCTTGGGGACAGCGAACACTGAAGCTTTCTTT. Protein sequence: CASSLGTANTEAFF. Full variable domain (remainder filled in from reference TRBV5-1 and TRBJ1-1): KAGVTQTPRYLIKTRGQQVTLSCSPISGHRSVSWYQQTPGQGLQFLFEYFSETQRNKGNFPGRFSGRQFSNSRSEMNVSTLELGDSALYLCASSLGTANTEAFFGQGTRLTVV.

The gene calls are TRBV6-5 and TRBJ1-1; D not certain. This CDR3 is 15 amino acids long. Trimming shortened V by 0 bases and J by 0 bases, and 8 bases separated the two germline ends. Germline assignment: CDR1 MNHEY and CDR2 SVGAGI. CDR3 bases: TGTGCCAGCAGTTACTCTGATGCGTTGAACACTGAAGCTTTCTTT. Its protein is CASSYSDALNTEAFF.

The chain joins TRBV28 to TRBJ1-2, with TRBD1 as a possible D gene (6 bases). V was cut by 4 bases and J by 8 bases, with 14 bases left in between. The V gene's germline CDR1 is MDHEN and CDR2 SYDVKM. The CDR3 is 13 residues long. CDR3 sequence reads: CASSSDRHQGYTF. The CDR3 nucleotides are TGTGCCAGCAGTTCGGACAGACACCAAGGCTACACCTTC.

CDR3 bases: TGTGCCAGCTCAAGCCTAAATGGAGTCGGGTGGGGACAGACCTACGAGCAGTACTTC. It encodes CASSSLNGVGWGQTYEQYF. This chain connects TRBV7-2 to TRBJ2-7; TRBD1 matches at 7 bases. V gave up 8 bases and J gave up 2 bases; unmatched junction bases: 24. CDR3 length: 19 residues. From germline, CDR1 is SGHTA and CDR2 FQGNSA.

The V gene is TRBV6-1, the J gene TRBJ1-1, with 7 bases matching TRBD1. Germline values: CDR1 MNHNS, CDR2 SASEGT. The junction had 7 bases not matched to a gene; V was cut back by 11 bases and J by 1 base. This CDR3 comprises 13 residues. CDR3 nucleotides: TGTGCCGTACGGACAGGATGGAACACTGAAGCTTTCTTT. The encoded protein is CAVRTGWNTEAFF.

A single count supports this clone. The chain couples TRBV4-1 to TRBJ1-2; D remains unclear. This CDR3 is 14 amino acids long. Germline CDR1 is MGHRA and CDR2 is YSYEKL. Trimming pared 0 bases from V and 4 bases from J, leaving 9 bases between. The CDR3 reads CASSQDRRSYGYTF. As DNA, the CDR3 is TGCGCCAGCAGCCAAGATCGAAGGAGCTATGGCTACACCTTC.

V usage is TRBV5-1 and J usage is TRBJ1-2; maybe TRBD1 (6 bases). The CDR3 sequence is 12 residues long. The germline gives CDR1 SGHRS, CDR2 YFSETQ. V was cut by 5 bases and J by 2 bases, with 7 bases left in between. The CDR3 reads CASRQGNYGYTF. The DNA for the CDR3 is TGCGCCAGCAGGCAGGGGAACTATGGCTACACCTTC.

The chain uses TRBV6-1 and TRBJ2-3; D is ambiguous. Germline CDR1 reads MNHNS; CDR2 reads SASEGT. V lost 10 bases and J 0 bases, leaving 14 bases between the germline ends. The CDR3 is 14 residues long. CDR3 bases: TGTGCCATTCCCCCCGGCGGCAGCACAGATACGCAGTATTTT. This sequence encodes CAIPPGGSTDTQYF.

To note about this clone: This same CDR3 is encoded by further DNA sequences in the sample. The V call is TRBV18, the J call TRBJ1-1, with D perhaps TRBD1 (6 bases). The CDR3 is made up of 15 amino acids. Trimming stripped 1 base from V and 0 bases from J, with 9 bases between. From germline, CDR1 is KGHSH and CDR2 LQKENI. CDR3 residues: CASSPQTGVNTEAFF. Here the CDR3 DNA reads TGTGCCAGCTCACCACAGACAGGAGTGAACACTGAAGCTTTCTTT.

J is TRBJ2-7 and V is TRBV27, with TRBD1 matching over 9 bases. The germline V gene has CDR1 MNHEY and CDR2 SMNVEV (reference sequence). After removal of 5 bases from V and 2 bases from J, the junction contained 7 bases not matched to a gene. The CDR3 runs 15 residues. The CDR3 coding sequence is TGTGCCAGCAGTATACGGACAGGGGCGCCCTACGAGCAGTACTTC. The encoded protein is CASSIRTGAPYEQYF.

J is TRBJ2-5 and V is TRBV5-1, with D uncertain. In germline, CDR1 is SGHRS, CDR2 YFSETQ. V was clipped by 6 bases and J by 5 bases, with 20 bases between them. This CDR3 spans 15 amino acids. The CDR3 loop is CASTYTSGRGETQYF. The CDR3 DNA reads as TGCGCCAGCACCTATACTTCGGGTCGTGGGGAGACCCAGTACTTC.